Listed below are T cell receptor beta chains from one sample, sequenced in a study of blood T cells in healthy people across ages. TCRdb re-called the 5' RACE reads with MiXCR, one entry per CDR3 protein. The data hold 650,000 to 1,000,000 distinct CDR3 sequences, with approximately 35% observed a single time. Sequenced material: blood. The origin of the receptors is a man in his late teens or twenties in good health. Both conserved end residues are part of each CDR3. D genes are given only for firm matches. Clone size is shown for a subset of rows, as once, few, many or a class of expanded clone.

cdr3_aa | cdr3_nt | v_call | clone_size | j_call | d_call
CASSVVGGAYNEQYF | TGTGCCAGCAGCGTAGTCGGGGGAGCTTACAATGAGCAGTACTTC | TRBV9 | . | TRBJ2-7 | .
CASSPLNYGYTF | TGTGCCAGCAGCCCGCTTAACTATGGCTACACCTTC | TRBV7-2 | . | TRBJ1-2 | .
CASSFGFSYEQYF | TGTGCCAGCAGTTTTGGCTTCTCCTACGAGCAGTACTTC | TRBV12-3/TRBV12-4 | many | TRBJ2-7 | .
CATSRGVTGNEQFF | TGTGCCACCAGCAGAGGGGTCACGGGGAATGAGCAGTTCTTC | TRBV15 | many | TRBJ2-1 | .
CSVPSGTVSYEQYF | TGCAGTGTCCCGTCCGGGACAGTCTCCTACGAGCAGTACTTC | TRBV20-1 | . | TRBJ2-7 | TRBD1
CASSQDRTGARGIQYF | TGCGCCAGCAGCCAAGATCGCACAGGGGCCCGAGGTATTCAGTACTTC | TRBV4-3 | . | TRBJ2-4 | TRBD1
CASSPDRLHTGNEQYF | TGTGCCAGCAGCCCCGACAGGCTGCATACGGGGAATGAGCAGTACTTC | TRBV7-2 | few | TRBJ2-5 | .
CSASGGNIQYF | TGCAGTGCTAGTGGGGGAAACATTCAGTACTTC | TRBV20-1 | few | TRBJ2-4 | .
CASSGGLAGTLRMGETQYF | TGTGCCAGCAGCGGGGGACTAGCGGGAACCCTCAGGATGGGCGAGACCCAGTACTTC | TRBV27 | . | TRBJ2-5 | TRBD2
CSAPGTDGDTQYF | TGCAGCGCCCCCGGGACCGACGGAGATACGCAGTATTTT | TRBV29-1 | few | TRBJ2-3 | .
CASSEFEKLFF | TGTGCCAGCAGTGAGTTCGAAAAACTGTTTTTT | TRBV6-6 | . | TRBJ1-4 | .
CAISDGLTSTDTQYF | TGTGCCATCAGTGACGGGCTGACTAGCACAGATACGCAGTATTTT | TRBV10-3 | many | TRBJ2-3 | .
CASSLGGPINPYEQYF | TGTGCCAGCAGTTTAGGGGGGCCGATTAACCCCTACGAGCAGTACTTC | TRBV12-3/TRBV12-4 | few | TRBJ2-7 | .
CASSHTPGDQPQHF | TGTGCCAGCAGCCATACCCCAGGGGATCAGCCCCAGCATTTT | TRBV7-2 | . | TRBJ1-5 | .
CASSRPPGRITSAFF | TGTGCCAGCAGCCGCCCCCCCGGCAGAATAACCTCAGCTTTCTTT | TRBV27 | . | TRBJ1-1 | .
CASSQGGEDTQYF | TGTGCCAGCAGCCAAGGGGGGGAAGATACGCAGTATTTT | TRBV14 | many | TRBJ2-3 | .
CASSWRGGPTDTQYF | TGTGCCAGCAGTTGGCGGGGGGGGCCTACAGATACGCAGTATTTT | TRBV12-3/TRBV12-4 | . | TRBJ2-3 | TRBD2
CASSFGVTGQPQHF | TGTGCCAGCAGCTTTGGCGTAACGGGTCAGCCCCAGCATTTT | TRBV7-2 | once | TRBJ1-5 | .
CASSQGLRGPETQYF | TGCGCCAGCAGCCAAGGTCTCAGGGGGCCGGAGACCCAGTACTTC | TRBV4-3 | . | TRBJ2-5 | TRBD1
CAISYDISSTNEKLFF | TGTGCCATCAGTTACGACATCTCCTCGACTAATGAAAAACTGTTTTTT | TRBV10-3 | few | TRBJ1-4 | .
CASSPGLAGGKNIQYF | TGTGCCAGCAGTCCCGGACTAGCGGGGGGCAAAAACATTCAGTACTTC | TRBV12-3/TRBV12-4 | . | TRBJ2-4 | TRBD2
CASRYRGRDYGYTF | TGTGCCAGCAGATACAGGGGGCGCGACTATGGCTACACCTTC | TRBV2 | few | TRBJ1-2 | TRBD1
CASSLKGRDTEAFF | TGCGCCAGCAGCTTGAAGGGGCGGGACACTGAAGCTTTCTTT | TRBV5-1 | . | TRBJ1-1 | .
CASSLWGRAYNEQYF | TGTGCCAGCAGTTTATGGGGGAGGGCCTACAATGAGCAGTACTTC | TRBV12-3/TRBV12-4 | . | TRBJ2-7 | TRBD2
CAITRQTSGPYNEQFF | TGTGCCATCACTCGCCAGACTAGCGGGCCCTACAATGAGCAGTTCTTC | TRBV10-3 | many | TRBJ2-1 | TRBD2
CATSRAASGVGNEQFF | TGTGCCACCAGCAGAGCCGCTAGCGGGGTGGGCAATGAGCAGTTCTTC | TRBV15 | . | TRBJ2-1 | TRBD2
CSTTGTGGINEKLFF | TGCAGCACTACCGGGACAGGGGGCATTAATGAAAAACTGTTTTTT | TRBV29-1 | many | TRBJ1-4 | TRBD1
CATSRDRGVNQPQHF | TGTGCCACCAGCAGAGATAGGGGGGTCAATCAGCCCCAGCATTTT | TRBV15 | few | TRBJ1-5 | .
CASSVDRGMGEQFF | TGTGCCAGCAGTGTCGACAGGGGTATGGGCGAGCAGTTCTTC | TRBV12-3/TRBV12-4 | . | TRBJ2-1 | TRBD1
CASGTGGNSPLHF | TGCGCCAGCGGGACAGGGGGAAATTCACCCCTCCACTTT | TRBV4-1 | few | TRBJ1-6 | TRBD1
CASNPGQGIISELFF | TGCGCCAGCAACCCAGGACAAGGCATTATTTCGGAACTGTTTTTT | TRBV5-1 | . | TRBJ1-4 | .
CSVAPRLAADTQYF | TGCAGCGTCGCTCCCCGACTAGCTGCGGATACGCAGTATTTT | TRBV29-1 | . | TRBJ2-3 | TRBD2
CASSFVRDQSSQYF | TGTGCCAGCAGCTTTGTCCGGGACCAATCTTCGCAGTATTTT | TRBV6-5 | . | TRBJ2-3 | .